Included here is one T cell receptor (beta chain) sequence, with context. These data are taken from a study of shared clonotypes between healthy human individuals. Profiled with immunoSEQ multiplex PCR; TCRdb holds only in-frame clones, not every one. The sample lists about 2.1 million clones, approximately 92% occurring once. The junction had 13 bases not matched to a gene; V was cut back by 0 bases and J by 3 bases. From germline, CDR1 is MGHRA and CDR2 YSYEKL. CDR3 length equals 18 residues. Naive-designated CD8 cells lacked CD45RO, were positively enriched for CCR7, and omitted terminally differentiated effector memory CD45RA+ cells.

The clonotype comes from a man between 18 and 35 years old in good health. Some clones in this sample may be carry-over from other donors' samples. The rearrangement links TRBV4-1 to TRBJ2-7; 8 positions match TRBD2. The sequencing input was naive CD8+ T cells from PBMCs. The CDR3 DNA reads as TGCGCCAGCAGCCAAGATTTCCCAGCGGGAGCTCCAGGCTACGAGCAGTACTTC. It translates to CASSQDFPAGAPGYEQYF.